The 5 T cell receptor beta chains listed next were all sequenced from one sample in a study of cytomegalovirus exposure and HLA in healthy donors (dated by TCRdb to the late 2010s). Libraries were constructed by the immunoSEQ multiplex PCR assay. TCRdb holds this immuneACCESS table with in-frame rearrangements only. Some clones are missing; in checked studies, unresolved V genes explain under half, and the rest has no known cause. A total of around 250,000 clones appear in this sample, about 90% of them only once. The top ten hold less than 0.4% of the sample. Sequences were obtained from PBMCs. The receptors were gathered from a woman under 30 in good health and CMV-seronegative.

This chain connects TRBV15 to TRBJ1-3; no clear D gene. The V gene lost 0 bases and the J gene lost 0 bases, with 6 bases spanning the gap. Germline V lookup: CDR1 LNHNV, CDR2 YYDKDF (reference sequence). The length of the CDR3 is 15 residues. The CDR3 region is CATSREVLSGNTIYF. CDR3 DNA sequence: TGTGCCACCAGCAGAGAAGTACTCTCTGGAAACACCATATATTTT.

The chain joins TRBV5-1 to TRBJ2-1; 12 bases line up with TRBD1. J gave up 9 bases and V 7 bases, and 11 bases lay outside the gene matches. CDR3 length: 15 amino acids. CDR1 and CDR2 from the germline V gene are SGHRS and YFSETQ. CDR3 bases: TGCGCCAGCGCTCTGGGACAGGGGGCTCATCGTGAGCAGTTCTTC. It is translated as CASALGQGAHREQFF.

The rearrangement links TRBV18 to TRBJ1-6; 7 bases agree with TRBD1. V lost 3 bases, J lost 6 bases, and 8 bases stayed unmatched. CDR1 is KGHSH and CDR2 is LQKENI in the germline V gene. CDR3 length equals 16 residues. CDR3 protein: CASSPATGTFNSPLHF. The CDR3 nucleotides are TGTGCCAGCTCACCTGCGACAGGGACGTTTAATTCACCCCTCCACTTT.

This chain links TRBV27 with TRBJ1-6; tentative D call: TRBD1 (5 bases). Germline V gene sequence: CDR1 MNHEY, CDR2 SMNVEV (reference sequence). The CDR3 sequence is 17 residues long. V was pared by 7 bases and J by 0 bases, with 16 bases between. CDR3 amino acids: CASTILRGSSYNSPLHF. CDR3 bases: TGTGCCAGCACCATCCTCCGGGGGAGCTCCTATAATTCACCCCTCCACTTT.

The chain couples TRBV25-1 to TRBJ2-7; possibly TRBD1 for D (6 bases). The CDR3 runs 15 residues. V shed 2 bases and J shed 5 bases, with 16 bases lying between them. CDR1 MGHDK and CDR2 SYGVNS come from the germline V gene. CDR3 DNA: TGTGCCAGCAGTGAACCCCTTTTAAACAGGGACGAGCAGTACGTC. Translated: CASSEPLLNRDEQYV.